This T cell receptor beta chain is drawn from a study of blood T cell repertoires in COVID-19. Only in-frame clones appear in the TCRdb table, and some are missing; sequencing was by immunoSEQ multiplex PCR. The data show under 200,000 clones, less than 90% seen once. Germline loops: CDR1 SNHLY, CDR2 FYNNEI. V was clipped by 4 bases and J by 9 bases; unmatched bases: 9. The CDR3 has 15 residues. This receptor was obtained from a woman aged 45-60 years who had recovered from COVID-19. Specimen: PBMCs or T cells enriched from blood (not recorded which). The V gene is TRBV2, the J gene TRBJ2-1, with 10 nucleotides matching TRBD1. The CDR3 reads CASSGTGGGSVEQFF. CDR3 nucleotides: TGTGCCAGCAGTGGGACAGGGGGGGGAAGCGTTGAGCAGTTCTTC.